This T cell receptor beta chain was documented in a study of graft-versus-host responses after intestinal transplantation. The method was immunoSEQ multiplex PCR; TCRdb's version includes in-frame clones alone and lacks a portion of them. This sample has about 27,000 clones, with over 80% found just once. Whole-study findings and limits: GvH clones detected in recipient marrow included some appearing first in ileum or blood.

Points on this clone: Its specificity is not known.

The CDR3 spans 13 residues. In germline, CDR1 is MDHEN, CDR2 SYDVKM. V lost 6 bases to trimming and J lost 1 base; unmatched junction nucleotides: 2. The source material was unstimulated CD4+ T cells sorted from spleen or lymph node cells, sampled before intestinal transplant. The chain uses TRBV28 and TRBJ2-7, with 8 bases aligning to TRBD1. The TCR originated in a human donor who received an intestinal transplant. The CDR3, as DNA: TGTGCCAGCAGGGACAGGGATTCCTACGAGCAGTACTTC. Amino acids: CASRDRDSYEQYF. Based on the CDR3 plus reference TRBV28 and TRBJ2-7, the full variable domain is DVKVTQSSRYLVKRTGEKVFLECVQDMDHENMFWYRQDPGLGLRLIYFSYDVKMKEKGDIPEGYSVSREKKERFSLILESASTNQTSMYLCASRDRDSYEQYFGPGTRLTVT.